The 17 T cell receptor beta chains reported below all come from one sample, sequenced in a study of blood T cell repertoires in COVID-19. The data were produced by immunoSEQ multiplex PCR, yet TCRdb's version contains in-frame clones alone and is incomplete. Found here are under 30,000 clones, 85% to 95% of them singletons; the top ten hold around 4%. The sample comprised peripheral blood. These receptors originate from a woman between 45 and 60 years old with active COVID-19.

The CDR3 reads CASSLADSNQPQHF. The CDR3 DNA is TGTGCCAGCAGCTTAGCGGATAGCAATCAGCCCCAGCATTTT. The V call is TRBV5-6, the J call TRBJ1-5; D is unresolved. Germline CDR1 SGHDT, CDR2 YYEEEE. CDR3 size: 14 residues. V gave up 2 bases and J gave up 0 bases, with 6 bases separating them.

The chain links TRBV28 to TRBJ2-7, with TRBD2 identical over 7 bases. V lost 4 bases to trimming and J lost 1 base; unmatched junction nucleotides: 7. The V gene's germline CDR1 is MDHEN and CDR2 SYDVKM. This CDR3 comprises 15 residues. The CDR3 bases are TGTGCCAGCAGTTATTCGGGAGGAGCATCCTACGAGCAGTACTTC. Translated: CASSYSGGASYEQYF.

This chain links TRBV5-1 with TRBJ1-1; 10 bases fit TRBD1. Germline trimming cut 2 bases from V and 2 bases from J; bases unmatched to any gene: 6. The CDR3 spans 16 residues. The germline V gene has CDR1 SGHRS and CDR2 YFSETQ. CDR3 in amino acids: CASSLSGTGVNTEAFF. The CDR3 DNA reads as TGCGCCAGCAGCTTATCTGGGACAGGGGTTAACACTGAAGCTTTCTTT. Combining the CDR3 with reference TRBV5-1 and TRBJ1-1 gives the whole variable domain KAGVTQTPRYLIKTRGQQVTLSCSPISGHRSVSWYQQTPGQGLQFLFEYFSETQRNKGNFPGRFSGRQFSNSRSEMNVSTLELGDSALYLCASSLSGTGVNTEAFFGQGTRLTVV.

The chain is built from TRBV9 and TRBJ2-2; TRBD2 matches 8 bases. Trimming took 5 bases from V and 2 from J; bases not matched to a gene: 2. Germline-derived CDR1 and CDR2 are SGDLS and YYNGEE. The CDR3 runs 14 residues. The chain's CDR3 is CASRRTSNTGELFF. The CDR3 DNA reads as TGTGCCAGCAGGCGGACTAGCAACACCGGGGAGCTGTTTTTT.

The chain is built from TRBV18 and TRBJ2-1; TRBD1 matches 7 bases. V dropped 2 bases and J dropped 13; count of bases not matched to a gene: 5. The germline gives CDR1 KGHSH, CDR2 LQKENI. This CDR3 has 12 residues. This chain's CDR3 is CASSPDDRVQFF. The CDR3 DNA sequence: TGTGCCAGCTCACCAGACGACAGGGTTCAGTTCTTC.

V is TRBV18 and J is TRBJ2-1; 9 bases agree with TRBD1. The CDR3 loop spans 14 amino acids. Trimming removed 3 bases from V and 10 bases from J; junction bases left unmatched: 7. Germline lookup yields CDR1 KGHSH and CDR2 LQKENI. The CDR3 reads CASSPWDRAGEQFF. DNA of the CDR3: TGTGCCAGCTCACCTTGGGACAGGGCTGGGGAGCAGTTCTTC.

V is TRBV7-3 and J is TRBJ2-3; no definite D call. Trimming stripped 2 bases from V and 2 bases from J, with 8 bases between. The CDR3 spans 14 residues. Looked up from germline, CDR1 is SGHTA and CDR2 is FQGTGA. CDR3 DNA: TGTGCCAGCAGCTTAGGGCAGATCACAGATACGCAGTATTTT. Amino acid sequence: CASSLGQITDTQYF.

The V gene is TRBV16, the J gene TRBJ1-5; possibly TRBD1 for D (5 bases). Trimming took off 0 bases at V and 4 bases at J, with 10 bases between the two ends. CDR1 and CDR2 from the germline V gene are KGHSY and FQNENV. The CDR3 contains 15 residues. The CDR3 here is CASSQSRTTNQPQHF. The CDR3 bases are TGTGCCAGCAGCCAATCCAGGACAACGAATCAGCCCCAGCATTTT.

This chain joins TRBV11-1 and TRBJ1-6; D unresolved. The CDR3 spans 14 residues. V was shortened by 4 bases and J by 5 bases, with 9 bases between the two germline ends. Germline V gene lookup returns CDR1 SGHAT and CDR2 FQDESV (reference sequence). The CDR3 nucleotides read TGTGCCAGCAGCTCTTCGGGAAATAATTCACCCCTCCACTTT. Translation: CASSSSGNNSPLHF.

The rearrangement uses TRBV6-2 or TRBV6-3 and TRBJ2-7; TRBD2 matches at 9 bases. This CDR3 contains 14 residues. With V trimmed by 4 bases and J by 2 bases, 3 bases remained unmatched. The germline CDR1 and CDR2 sequences are MNHEY and SVGEGT. This CDR3 is CASSLAGGPYEQYV. The CDR3 DNA reads as TGTGCCAGCAGTTTGGCGGGGGGGCCCTACGAGCAGTACGTC.

V gene TRBV20-1 combines with J gene TRBJ1-2; the D gene is possibly TRBD1 (5 bases). Germline V gene data show CDR1 as DFQATT and CDR2 as SNEGSKA (reference sequence). The CDR3 covers 10 residues. CDR3 sequence reads: CSGGVRGYTF. CDR3 sequence (DNA): TGCAGCGGGGGGGTTAGGGGCTACACCTTC.

This chain connects TRBV19 to TRBJ2-2; 8 bases match TRBD1. From germline, CDR1 is LNHDA and CDR2 SQIVND (reference sequence). There are 14 residues in the CDR3. V shed 7 bases and J 6 bases; nucleotides not matched to a gene: 7. The CDR3 loop reads CASNPTGEAGELFF. Written as DNA, the CDR3 is TGTGCCAGTAACCCGACAGGGGAGGCCGGGGAGCTGTTTTTT.

V gene TRBV7-9 combines with J gene TRBJ2-1; D remains ambiguous. The V end lost 0 bases, the J end lost 6 bases, and 6 bases lay between the germline ends. The CDR3 runs to 13 residues. Germline lookup yields CDR1 SEHNR and CDR2 FQNEAQ (reference sequence). CDR3 loop: CASSLAGFNEQFF. CDR3 in DNA: TGTGCCAGCAGCTTAGCCGGGTTCAATGAGCAGTTCTTC.

This clone was found once. The chain joins TRBV12-5 to TRBJ2-7, with TRBD1 as a possible D gene (7 bases). Between the trimmed V and J ends, which lost 6 bases and 2 bases, there was a span of 20 bases. The CDR3 consists of 16 residues. In germline, CDR1 is LGHNT, CDR2 FRNRAP. As DNA, the CDR3 is TGTGCTAGTGGGCAGGGGGGACAGCCCTGGCCCTACGAGCAGTACGTC. Its translation is CASGQGGQPWPYEQYV.

The V gene is TRBV19, the J gene TRBJ2-7; a possible D gene is TRBD1 (5 bases). The CDR3 spans 13 residues. V lost 4 bases, J lost 1 base, and 8 bases lay in between. The germline gives CDR1 LNHDA, CDR2 SQIVND (reference sequence). CDR3 in DNA: TGTGCCAGTAGTACGACAGTGTCCTACGAGCAGTACTTC. This encodes CASSTTVSYEQYF.

This clone came up once. The rearrangement joins TRBV27 to TRBJ2-5; a weak D match, TRBD1 (6 bases). The length of the CDR3 is 16 residues. Trimming removed 4 bases at V and 4 bases at J, with 19 bases between. Germline values: CDR1 MNHEY, CDR2 SMNVEV (reference sequence). CDR3 DNA sequence: TGTGCCAGCAGTTCCTCAGGGGCAGGGTTCCGAGAGACCCAGTACTTC. Amino acid sequence: CASSSSGAGFRETQYF.

The V gene is TRBV6-5, the J gene TRBJ1-2; D perhaps matches TRBD1 (5 bases). Germline V gene data show CDR1 as MNHEY and CDR2 as SVGAGI. V lost 6 bases and J lost 8, with 22 bases in between. CDR3 length: 15 amino acids. The CDR3 coding sequence is TGTGCCAGCAGCTCTTCTCCTGCAGGCGGGGGAGGCTACACCTTC. This sequence encodes CASSSSPAGGGGYTF.